Included here is one T cell receptor beta chain sequence, with context. This CDR3 is 13 amino acids long. The germline V gene encodes CDR1 MNHEY and CDR2 SMNVEV (reference sequence). V was pared by 3 bases and J by 8 bases, with 11 bases between. This sample was taken from a study of OX40 agonist ivuxolimab in advanced cancers. TCRdb's copy holds only in-frame clones and misses some; the assay was immunoSEQ multiplex PCR. The sample includes about 90,000 clones, approximately 91% of them seen just once. This chain uses TRBV27 with TRBJ2-1; weak D call: TRBD2 (5 bases). The sequencing used CD4+ or CD8+ T cells sorted from blood, collected in a trial of the OX40 agonist ivuxolimab. This receptor was identified in an adult with an advanced solid tumor such as melanoma, head and neck, liver or kidney cancer. DNA for the CDR3: TGTGCCAGCAGTTTCTTTGAGGGCGATGAGCAGTTCTTC. Translation: CASSFFEGDEQFF.